This paragraph reports one T cell receptor beta chain. These data originate in a study of blood T cell repertoires in COVID-19. Study summary: Material from acute and convalescent COVID-19 was sourced from the United States, Italy and Spain. Sample material is recorded as cDNA or gDNA derived from T cells, B-cell-depleted T cells, or PBMCs.

Authors' analysis steps: Amplification of reference gene primers was used by the study to estimate nucleated cell counts. Clones were read by immunoSEQ multiplex PCR, and TCRdb kept only the in-frame ones, dropping some. The DNA was the basis for D and trimming; V, J and clone size are from that table. The sample records fewer than 250,000 clones, 84% being singletons. The CDR3 extends over 13 amino acids. Germline-derived CDR1 and CDR2 are SGHAT and FQNNGV. Trimming removed 2 bases at V and 4 bases at J, with 8 bases between. The gene calls are TRBV11-2 and TRBJ1-1, with D unresolved. What was sequenced was peripheral blood. The TCR sequence derives from a man over 45 with acute or convalescent COVID-19. For the CDR3, the DNA is TGTGCCAGCAGCTTATCCTGGGCCACTGAAGCTTTCTTT. This gives the protein CASSLSWATEAFF.